These 27 T cell receptor beta chains were all obtained from the same sample, sequenced in a study of response to subunit inactivated influenza vaccine. TCRdb used MiXCR to reprocess the RT-PCR reads, holding one entry per CDR3 protein. The sample shows roughly 700,000 distinct CDR3 sequences, approximately 13% of them seen only once. Here the sequenced sample was PBMCs from blood, taken about 14 days before vaccination. Receptors were obtained from a man aged 50 to 60 who received an inactivated influenza vaccine.

This clonotype was seen a few times. V is TRBV6-1 and J is TRBJ2-7; a weak D match, TRBD2 (7 bases). Between the trimmed V and J ends, which lost 0 bases and 4 bases, there was a span of 13 bases. In germline, CDR1 is MNHNS, CDR2 SASEGT. This CDR3 has 15 residues. CDR3 residues: CASSEAVQGGYEQYF. The CDR3 nucleotides read TGTGCCAGCAGTGAAGCGGTACAGGGAGGGTACGAGCAGTACTTC.

This rearrangement joins TRBV6-2 or TRBV6-3 to TRBJ2-7, with 9 bases lining up with TRBD2. Trimming removed 7 bases from V and 3 bases from J; junction bases left unmatched: 4. This CDR3 has 13 amino acids. CDR1 MNHEY and CDR2 SVGEGT come from the germline V gene. CDR3 DNA sequence: TGTGCCAGCACCGGTAGCGGGAGCTACGAGCAGTACTTC. This codes for CASTGSGSYEQYF.

This clonotype was counted a few times. This sequence joins TRBV7-9 and TRBJ2-3; 9 nucleotides align to TRBD2. The V gene end was trimmed by 5 bases and the J gene end by 2 bases; junction bases not matched to a gene: 8. The germline V gene encodes CDR1 SEHNR and CDR2 FQNEAQ (reference sequence). This CDR3 contains 16 residues. The CDR3 DNA reads TGTGCCAGCAGCCTAAGCCTAGCGGGGTACACAGATACGCAGTATTTT. It codes for CASSLSLAGYTDTQYF.

The V gene is TRBV12-5, the J gene TRBJ2-2; D ambiguous. The CDR3 covers 13 residues. The V gene's germline CDR1 is LGHNT and CDR2 FRNRAP. Trimming stripped 2 bases from V and 2 bases from J, with 3 bases between. The CDR3 region is CASGLFNTGELFF. CDR3 bases: TGTGCTAGTGGTTTGTTCAACACCGGGGAGCTGTTTTTT. The variable domain in full, completed from reference TRBV12-5 and TRBJ2-2, reads DARVTQTPRHKVTEMGQEVTMRCQPILGHNTVFWYRQTMMQGLELLAYFRNRAPLDDSGMPKDRFSAEMPDATLATLKIQPSEPRDSAVYFCASGLFNTGELFFGEGSRLTVL.

The J gene is TRBJ2-3, the V gene TRBV20-1, with 7 bases aligning to TRBD2. CDR1 and CDR2 (germline): DFQATT, SNEGSKA (reference sequence). With V trimmed by 5 bases and J by 1 base, 9 bases remained unmatched. There are 15 residues in the CDR3. CDR3 sequence: CSAPMGGYGTDTQYF. The CDR3 coding sequence is TGCAGTGCTCCCATGGGGGGGTATGGCACAGATACGCAGTATTTT.

The V call is TRBV7-9, the J call TRBJ2-7; TRBD2 agrees at 7 bases. Germline values: CDR1 SEHNR, CDR2 FQNEAQ (reference sequence). V lost 6 bases to trimming and J lost 0 bases; unmatched junction nucleotides: 8. The CDR3 runs 15 residues. The DNA of the CDR3 is TGTGCCAGCAGTGGGGGGGTTACCAGCTCCTACGAGCAGTACTTC. Encoded protein: CASSGGVTSSYEQYF.

This chain connects TRBV6-5 to TRBJ2-7; the D gene is possibly TRBD1 (6 bases). Trimming cost V 0 bases and J 12 bases, with 15 bases left between them. The CDR3 contains 13 residues. CDR1 and CDR2 (germline): MNHEY, SVGAGI. The CDR3 region is CASSYSRGTRAYF. The CDR3 DNA reads TGTGCCAGCAGTTACTCCAGGGGTACTCGGGCGTACTTC.

At least ten counts were recorded for this clonotype. The chain has TRBV4-3 and TRBJ1-1; 7 bases match TRBD1. CDR1 and CDR2 from the germline V gene are LGHNA and YSLEER. This CDR3 contains 13 residues. Germline trimming cut 1 base from V and 9 bases from J; bases unmatched to any gene: 5. The CDR3 spells CASSQGPTGKAFF. The DNA of the CDR3 is TGCGCCAGCAGCCAAGGCCCGACAGGGAAAGCTTTCTTT.

V gene TRBV3-1 combines with J gene TRBJ2-1; 9 positions match TRBD1. With V trimmed by 3 bases and J by 12 bases, 6 bases remained unmatched. The CDR3 has 13 residues. Germline values: CDR1 LGHDT, CDR2 YNNKEL (reference sequence). The CDR3 DNA is TGTGCCAGCAGCCAGTGGACAGGGGATACGCAGTTCTTC. The encoded protein is CASSQWTGDTQFF.

This sequence joins TRBV15 and TRBJ2-7; tentatively, D is TRBD2 (5 bases). This CDR3 has 14 residues. Trimming took 0 bases from V and 3 from J, leaving 9 bases between them. The V gene's germline CDR1 is LNHNV and CDR2 YYDKDF (reference sequence). CDR3 in DNA: TGTGCCACCAGCAGAGATATCGGAGGCTACGAGCAGTACTTC. It encodes CATSRDIGGYEQYF.

This clonotype was counted many times. V and J are TRBV12-3 or TRBV12-4 and TRBJ2-3; D may be TRBD2 (6 bases). V was shortened by 5 bases and J by 4 bases, with 10 bases between the two germline ends. CDR3 size: 13 residues. This chain's CDR3 is CASSLGSADTQYF. CDR3 coding DNA: TGTGCCAGCAGTCTCGGGAGTGCAGATACGCAGTATTTT.

This clonotype was observed a handful of times. The chain carries TRBV19 and TRBJ2-5, with 7 bases that match TRBD1. CDR1 is LNHDA and CDR2 is SQIVND in the germline V gene (reference sequence). V was pared by 5 bases and J by 2 bases, with 5 bases of the junction left unmatched. The CDR3 spans 14 residues. CDR3 DNA sequence: TGTGCCAGTAGTGTCCCGGGACAGCAAGAGACCCAGTACTTC. Protein product: CASSVPGQQETQYF. Full variable domain (missing parts from reference TRBV19 and TRBJ2-5): DGGITQSPKYLFRKEGQNVTLSCEQNLNHDAMYWYRQDPGQGLRLIYYSQIVNDFQKGDIAEGYSVSREKKESFPLTVTSAQKNPTAFYLCASSVPGQQETQYFGPGTRLLVL.

In its sample, this clonotype was seen a few times. The chain uses TRBV6-1 and TRBJ2-5, with 14 positions matching TRBD2. The V gene's germline CDR1 is MNHNS and CDR2 SASEGT. The CDR3 covers 16 residues. The V segment lost 7 bases and the J segment 5 bases; nucleotides outside the gene matches: 9. As DNA, the CDR3 is TGTGCCAGCAAAAGGACTAGCGGGGGGTTTCTGGAGACCCAGTACTTC. Translating it yields CASKRTSGGFLETQYF.

The rearrangement links TRBV29-1 to TRBJ2-5; 10 bases are shared with TRBD1. This CDR3 is 14 amino acids long. CDR1 SQVTM and CDR2 ANQGSEA come from the germline V gene. The J segment lost 7 bases and the V segment lost 6 bases, leaving 11 bases of the junction unmatched. The CDR3 DNA sequence: TGCAGCGTCCCAGCCCGCGGACAGGGGGGGACCCAGTACTTC. The encoded protein is CSVPARGQGGTQYF. The full variable domain, with the rest looked up from reference TRBV29-1 and TRBJ2-5, is SAVISQKPSRDICQRGTSLTIQCQVDSQVTMMFWYRQQPGQSLTLIATANQGSEATYESGFVIDKFPISRPNLTFSTLTVSNMSPEDSSIYLCSVPARGQGGTQYFGPGTRLLVL.

This chain links TRBV3-1 with TRBJ2-1, with TRBD1 identical over 8 bases. The V and J ends lost 5 bases and 3 bases, in that order; junction bases with no gene match: 6. The germline V gene encodes CDR1 LGHDT and CDR2 YNNKEL (reference sequence). The CDR3 consists of 15 residues. In nucleotides, the CDR3 is TGTGCCAGCAGCGGGATGACAGGGGTCTACAATGAGCAGTTCTTC. It yields the protein CASSGMTGVYNEQFF.

This clonotype was seen more than once but under ten times. V gene TRBV25-1 combines with J gene TRBJ2-1; TRBD1 matches at 9 bases. The CDR3 extends over 17 amino acids. V trimming: 2 bases; J trimming: 8 bases; junction bases outside the gene matches: 13. From germline, CDR1 is MGHDK and CDR2 SYGVNS. CDR3 residues: CASSEVPGQGAHDEQFF. In DNA form, the CDR3 reads TGTGCCAGCAGTGAAGTCCCGGGACAGGGTGCTCACGATGAGCAGTTCTTC.

The table lists this clonotype with many counts. The gene calls are TRBV30 and TRBJ2-3; a weak D match, TRBD1 (5 bases). The CDR3 loop spans 12 amino acids. With 2 bases removed from V and 7 bases from J, the gap between germline ends came to 10 bases. Germline values: CDR1 GTSNPN, CDR2 SVGIG (reference sequence). The CDR3 nucleotides read TGTGCCTGGAGTCCCGACAGACATACGCAGTATTTT. This encodes CAWSPDRHTQYF.

This clonotype was seen a few times. This chain links TRBV27 with TRBJ2-1; TRBD1 might be the D (6 bases). Trimming left V 7 bases short and J 4 bases short, with 8 bases between. The CDR3 is made up of 12 amino acids. Germline V gene data show CDR1 as MNHEY and CDR2 as SMNVEV (reference sequence). CDR3 sequence (DNA): TGTGCCAGCAAAGGACAGTACAATGAGCAGTTCTTC. This encodes CASKGQYNEQFF.

Here the CDR3 reads CASSQDSGAQPQHF. CDR3 DNA: TGCGCCAGCAGCCAAGATTCGGGTGCTCAGCCCCAGCATTTT. The chain is built from TRBV4-3 and TRBJ1-5, with no clear D. The CDR3 length is 14 residues. Germline assignment: CDR1 LGHNA and CDR2 YSLEER. V lost 0 bases to trimming and J lost 6 bases, with 9 bases between them.

This clonotype was seen a few times. The chain joins TRBV12-3 or TRBV12-4 to TRBJ2-7; 9 bases agree with TRBD2. The length of the CDR3 is 16 residues. V was pared by 6 bases and J by 3 bases, with 12 bases of the junction left unmatched. The CDR3 DNA is TGTGCCAGCAGCAATAGCGGGAGCCCGGATTACTACGAGCAGTACTTC. Translation: CASSNSGSPDYYEQYF.

The table lists this clonotype with a few counts. The chain couples TRBV29-1 to TRBJ1-1; D is perhaps TRBD1 (5 bases). Germline V gene sequence: CDR1 SQVTM, CDR2 ANQGSEA. V was clipped by 8 bases and J by 0 bases, with 13 bases between them. The CDR3 length is 13 residues. CDR3 loop: CSLKTVLNTEAFF. CDR3 sequence (DNA): TGCAGCCTCAAGACAGTACTGAACACTGAAGCTTTCTTT.

This clonotype was seen repeatedly, ten times or more. The chain is built from TRBV7-2 and TRBJ2-1; 7 nucleotides match TRBD2. This CDR3 is 17 amino acids long. Germline values: CDR1 SGHTA, CDR2 FQGNSA. With V trimmed by 0 bases and J by 1 base, 6 bases remained unmatched. CDR3 bases: TGTGCCAGCAGCTTAGCGGCTAGCGGAGGGTCCTACAATGAGCAGTTCTTC. Amino acids: CASSLAASGGSYNEQFF.

The J gene is TRBJ2-2, the V gene TRBV5-1; D remains ambiguous. The CDR3 has 14 amino acids. V was clipped by 0 bases and J by 5 bases, with 8 bases between them. Germline CDR1 and CDR2: SGHRS and YFSETQ. CDR3 loop: CASSLATETGELFF. The CDR3 DNA sequence: TGCGCCAGCAGCTTGGCAACAGAAACCGGGGAGCTGTTTTTT.

The genes are TRBV15 and TRBJ2-1, with 9 bases aligning to TRBD2. Germline V gene data show CDR1 as LNHNV and CDR2 as YYDKDF (reference sequence). The trim removed 0 bases at V and 1 base at J, leaving 7 bases unmatched. The CDR3 loop spans 18 amino acids. The CDR3 loop reads CATSRDRASGKSYNEQFF. CDR3 DNA sequence: TGTGCCACCAGCAGAGATAGGGCTAGCGGGAAGTCCTACAATGAGCAGTTCTTC.

This clonotype was counted only a few times. This rearrangement joins TRBV12-3 or TRBV12-4 to TRBJ2-6; unclear D gene. V lost 8 bases, J lost 0 bases, and 8 bases lay in between. The CDR3 loop spans 14 amino acids. CDR3: CASATSSGANVLTF. For the CDR3, the DNA is TGTGCCAGCGCGACTTCCTCTGGGGCCAACGTCCTGACTTTC.

DNA of the CDR3: TGTGCCAGCAGCATTGAAACCCTATCCTACGAGCAGTACTTC. Protein product: CASSIETLSYEQYF. V gene TRBV7-2 combines with J gene TRBJ2-7; D call uncertain. The V end was cut by 5 bases, the J end by 1 base, with 12 bases between. This CDR3 is 14 amino acids long. Per the germline V gene, CDR1 is SGHTA and CDR2 is FQGNSA.

This clonotype was counted once. The chain carries TRBV30 and TRBJ2-4; 7 nucleotides agree with TRBD1. The ends lost 4 bases at V and 1 base at J; junction bases unmatched: 19. Germline V lookup: CDR1 GTSNPN, CDR2 SVGIG (reference sequence). The CDR3 has 19 amino acids. Here the CDR3 DNA reads TGTGCCTGGAACCTAAGGGACAGAGCGGCGAGGCAGGCCAAAAACATTCAGTACTTC. Translated, it gives CAWNLRDRAARQAKNIQYF.